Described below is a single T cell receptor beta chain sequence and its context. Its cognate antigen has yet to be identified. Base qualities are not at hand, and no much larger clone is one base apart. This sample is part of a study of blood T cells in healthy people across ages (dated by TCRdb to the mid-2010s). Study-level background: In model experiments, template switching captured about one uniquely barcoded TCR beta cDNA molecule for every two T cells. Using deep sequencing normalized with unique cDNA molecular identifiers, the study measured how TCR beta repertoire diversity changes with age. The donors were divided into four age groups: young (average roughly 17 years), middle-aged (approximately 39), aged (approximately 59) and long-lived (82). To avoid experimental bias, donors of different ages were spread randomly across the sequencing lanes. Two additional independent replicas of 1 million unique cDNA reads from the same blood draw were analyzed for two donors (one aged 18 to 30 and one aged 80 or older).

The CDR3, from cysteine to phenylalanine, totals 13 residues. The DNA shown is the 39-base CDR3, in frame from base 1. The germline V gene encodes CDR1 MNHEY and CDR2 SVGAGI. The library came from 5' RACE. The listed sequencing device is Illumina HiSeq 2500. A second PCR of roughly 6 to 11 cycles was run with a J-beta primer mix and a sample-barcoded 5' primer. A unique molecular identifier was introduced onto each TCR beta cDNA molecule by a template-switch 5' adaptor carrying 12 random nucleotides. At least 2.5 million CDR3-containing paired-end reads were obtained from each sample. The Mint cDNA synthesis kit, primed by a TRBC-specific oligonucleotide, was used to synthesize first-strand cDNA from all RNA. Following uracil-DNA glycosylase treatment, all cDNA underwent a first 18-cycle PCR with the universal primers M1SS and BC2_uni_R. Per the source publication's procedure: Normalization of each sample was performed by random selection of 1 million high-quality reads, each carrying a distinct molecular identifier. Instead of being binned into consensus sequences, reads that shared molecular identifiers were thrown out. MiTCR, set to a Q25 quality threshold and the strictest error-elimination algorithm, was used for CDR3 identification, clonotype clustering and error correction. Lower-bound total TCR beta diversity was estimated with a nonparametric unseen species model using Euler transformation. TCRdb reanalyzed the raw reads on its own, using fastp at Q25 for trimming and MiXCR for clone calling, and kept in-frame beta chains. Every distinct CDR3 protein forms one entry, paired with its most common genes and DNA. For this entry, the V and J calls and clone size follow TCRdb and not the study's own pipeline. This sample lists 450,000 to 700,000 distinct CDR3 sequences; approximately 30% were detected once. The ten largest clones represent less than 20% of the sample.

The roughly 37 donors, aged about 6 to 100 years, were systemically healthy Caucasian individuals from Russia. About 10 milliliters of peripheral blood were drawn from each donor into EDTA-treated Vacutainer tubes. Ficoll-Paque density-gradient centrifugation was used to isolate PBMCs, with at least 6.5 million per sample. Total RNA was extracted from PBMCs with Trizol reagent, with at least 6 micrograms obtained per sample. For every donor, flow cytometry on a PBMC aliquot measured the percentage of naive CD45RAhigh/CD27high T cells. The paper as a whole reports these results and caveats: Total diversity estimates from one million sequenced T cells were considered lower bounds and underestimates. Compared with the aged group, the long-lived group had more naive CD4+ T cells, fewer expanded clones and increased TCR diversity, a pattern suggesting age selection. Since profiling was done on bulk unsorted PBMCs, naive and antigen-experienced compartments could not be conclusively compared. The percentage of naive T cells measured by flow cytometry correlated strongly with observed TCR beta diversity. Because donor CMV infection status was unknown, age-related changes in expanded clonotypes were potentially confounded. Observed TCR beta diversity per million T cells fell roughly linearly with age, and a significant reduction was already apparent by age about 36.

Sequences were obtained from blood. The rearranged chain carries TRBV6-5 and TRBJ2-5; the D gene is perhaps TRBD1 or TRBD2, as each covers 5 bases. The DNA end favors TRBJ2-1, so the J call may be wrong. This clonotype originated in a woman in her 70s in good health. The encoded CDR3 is CASRGPAFNEQFF. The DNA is TGTGCCAGCAGGGGACCGGCTTTTAATGAGCAGTTCTTC.